This TCR beta chain appears in the sequencing data of a study of T cell changes during pregnancy in multiple sclerosis. CDR3 length equals 14 residues. The V gene's germline CDR1 is SGHKS and CDR2 YYEKEE (reference sequence). Unmatched junction bases numbered 9, after V lost 4 bases and J lost 7 bases. Clones were sequenced by immunoSEQ multiplex PCR, and TCRdb holds only the in-frame ones, with some missing. The repertoire holds roughly 46,000 clones, with approximately 80% as singletons. The chain uses TRBV5-5 and TRBJ1-2; 8 positions agree with TRBD1. The source is a female donor with multiple sclerosis, enrolled in a pregnancy study. The specimen comprised CD4+ T cells from peripheral blood mononuclear cells, sampled before pregnancy. CDR3 sequence: CASSIGQGGFGYTF. The CDR3 nucleotides read TGTGCCAGCAGCATAGGACAGGGTGGATTTGGCTACACCTTC. Full variable domain (remainder filled in from reference TRBV5-5 and TRBJ1-2): DAGVTQSPTHLIKTRGQQVTLRCSPISGHKSVSWYQQVLGQGPQFIFQYYEKEERGRGNFPDRFSARQFPNYSSELNVNALLLGDSALYLCASSIGQGGFGYTFGSGTRLTVV.